Following are 25 T cell receptor beta chains from one sample sequenced in a study of control samples from healthy donors and cancer patients. Method: immunoSEQ multiplex PCR; TCRdb's copy keeps in-frame clones and lacks some. The sample includes around 110,000 clones, over 75% of them seen just once. Sample: PBMCs. The receptors come from a woman between 45 and 60 years old with colorectal cancer.

The table lists this clone with a few counts. J is TRBJ2-2 and V is TRBV5-1; the D is unclear. Per germline, CDR1 SGHRS and CDR2 YFSETQ. Trimming removed 4 bases from V and 0 bases from J, with 10 bases in between. The length of the CDR3 is 15 residues. The CDR3 loop reads CASSPRVSNTGELFF. The CDR3 DNA reads as TGCGCCAGCAGCCCCCGGGTTTCGAACACCGGGGAGCTGTTTTTT.

This clone occurred once. The sample contains more than one DNA sequence encoding this CDR3. The chain couples TRBV6-1 to TRBJ1-3; D unclear. Germline loops: CDR1 MNHNS, CDR2 SASEGT. The CDR3 runs 13 residues. V lost 1 base and J 2 bases, leaving 3 bases between the germline ends. In nucleotides, the CDR3 is TGTGCCAGCAGTGAAGGACCTGGAAACACCATATATTTT. This encodes CASSEGPGNTIYF.

The gene calls are TRBV30 and TRBJ2-7; D gene unclear. The CDR3 has 15 amino acids. Germline values: CDR1 GTSNPN, CDR2 SVGIG (reference sequence). The V end lost 0 bases, the J end lost 6 bases, and 18 bases lay between the germline ends. The CDR3 DNA reads TGTGCCTGGAGTGTACACCCAGACACCCTTCTCGAGCAGTACTTC. Amino acid sequence: CAWSVHPDTLLEQYF.

The V gene is TRBV7-9, the J gene TRBJ2-1; D may be TRBD2 (5 bases). CDR3 size: 16 residues. Germline V gene lookup returns CDR1 SEHNR and CDR2 FQNEAQ (reference sequence). V lost 5 bases to trimming and J lost 5 bases, with 19 bases between them. CDR3 amino acids: CASSLLSGRKDNEQFF. Here the CDR3 DNA reads TGTGCCAGCAGCCTCCTTTCGGGGAGAAAGGACAATGAGCAGTTCTTC. Looking up the rest from reference TRBV7-9 and TRBJ2-1 gives the full variable domain: DTGVSQNPRHKITKRGQNVTFRCDPISEHNRLYWYRQTLGQGPEFLTYFQNEAQLEKSRLLSDRFSAERPKGSFSTLEIQRTEQGDSAMYLCASSLLSGRKDNEQFFGPGTRLTVL.

J is TRBJ1-2 and V is TRBV9; D is unclear. Germline V gene lookup returns CDR1 SGDLS and CDR2 YYNGEE. Trimming took 4 bases from V and 8 from J, leaving 21 bases between them. The CDR3 totals 15 residues. The CDR3 loop is CASSLPWGGRIGYTF. The CDR3 DNA is TGTGCCAGCAGCCTCCCCTGGGGAGGGCGGATAGGCTACACCTTC.

The rearrangement uses TRBV13 and TRBJ2-3; 7 bases are a match to TRBD1. The CDR3 totals 11 residues. CDR1 is PRHDT and CDR2 is FYEKMQ in the germline V gene (reference sequence). J was trimmed by 9 bases and V by 5 bases; bases with no gene match: 2. CDR3 region: CASSQQGTQYF. Written as DNA, the CDR3 is TGTGCCAGCAGCCAACAGGGGACGCAGTATTTT.

This chain connects TRBV5-6 to TRBJ1-2; D is unclear. The CDR3 has 11 residues. Germline CDR1 and CDR2: SGHDT and YYEEEE. Trimming cost V 2 bases and J 9 bases, with 8 bases left between them. This chain's CDR3 is CASSLGPRYTF. The CDR3 DNA reads TGTGCCAGCAGCTTAGGCCCCCGCTACACCTTC.

V is TRBV13 and J is TRBJ2-3; D uncertain. Germline values: CDR1 PRHDT, CDR2 FYEKMQ (reference sequence). Trimming pared 2 bases from V and 2 bases from J, leaving 8 bases between. The CDR3 is 14 residues long. This CDR3 reads CASSLRRTTDTQYF. CDR3 coding DNA: TGTGCCAGCAGCTTACGGCGGACCACAGATACGCAGTATTTT. Variable domain in full (rest from reference TRBV13 and TRBJ2-3): AAGVIQSPRHLIKEKRETATLKCYPIPRHDTVYWYQQGPGQDPQFLISFYEKMQSDKGSIPDRFSAQQFSDYHSELNMSSLELGDSALYFCASSLRRTTDTQYFGPGTRLTVL.

The chain recombines TRBV9 with TRBJ2-2, with TRBD2 identical over 10 bases. This CDR3 is built from 16 residues. V shed 2 bases, J shed 3 bases, and the junction held 4 bases outside the gene matches. The germline V gene has CDR1 SGDLS and CDR2 YYNGEE. The CDR3 is CASSVEAGGDTGELFF. The DNA for the CDR3 is TGTGCCAGCAGCGTGGAAGCGGGAGGGGACACCGGGGAGCTGTTTTTT.

The CDR3 is CASSLRTSAPYEQYF. The DNA of the CDR3 is TGTGCCAGCAGTTTGCGGACTAGCGCCCCCTACGAGCAGTACTTC. This rearrangement joins TRBV27 to TRBJ2-7; the match to TRBD2 covers 9 bases. Germline V CDR1 and CDR2: MNHEY, SMNVEV (reference sequence). CDR3 length: 15 residues. Trimming cost V 3 bases and J 2 bases; bases outside gene matches: 5.

The chain combines TRBV28 with TRBJ1-5; the match to TRBD1 covers 7 bases. V dropped 6 bases and J dropped 2; count of bases not matched to a gene: 4. This CDR3 has 14 amino acids. Germline CDR1 reads MDHEN; CDR2 reads SYDVKM. The CDR3 nucleotides read TGTGCCAGCAGCCAGGGGGTAGGCAATCAGCCCCAGCATTTT. It encodes CASSQGVGNQPQHF.

The V call is TRBV3-1 (or the pseudogene TRBV3-2), the J call TRBJ2-1; tentatively, D is TRBD2 (5 bases). Trimming left V 4 bases short and J 8 bases short, with 15 bases between. This CDR3 spans 14 amino acids. Germline CDR1 is LGHDT and CDR2 is YNNKEL (reference sequence). CDR3 in amino acids: CASSRPLRVHEQFF. The CDR3 DNA reads as TGTGCCAGCAGCCGACCCTTGAGGGTCCATGAGCAGTTCTTC.

This chain connects TRBV12-5 to TRBJ2-1; tentatively, D is TRBD2 (7 bases). Germline values: CDR1 LGHNT, CDR2 FRNRAP. The V end lost 0 bases, the J end lost 4 bases, and 22 bases lay between the germline ends. CDR3 length: 19 residues. The CDR3 bases are TGTGCTAGTGGTTTGGTATACAAGACCAACAGGGACTATTACAATGAGCAGTTCTTC. Translated: CASGLVYKTNRDYYNEQFF.

V gene TRBV10-3 combines with J gene TRBJ2-7; tentative D call: TRBD1 (6 bases). The V gene lost 3 bases and the J gene lost 2 bases, with 14 bases spanning the gap. This CDR3 is built from 15 residues. Germline CDR1 is ENHRY and CDR2 is SYGVKD. The CDR3 sequence: CAISDPLTGTYEQYF. Written as DNA, the CDR3 is TGTGCCATCAGTGACCCCTTGACAGGTACCTACGAGCAGTACTTC.

This clone was found once. The chain carries TRBV5-4 and TRBJ1-1; perhaps TRBD1 as D (6 bases). V dropped 4 bases and J dropped 3 bases, with 13 bases sitting between them. The germline V gene has CDR1 SGHNT and CDR2 YYREEE (reference sequence). The CDR3 runs to 14 residues. Here the CDR3 DNA reads TGTGCCAGCAGCGGCCCCCACAGGGACACTGAAGCTTTCTTT. Amino acid sequence: CASSGPHRDTEAFF.

V usage is TRBV13 and J usage is TRBJ2-1, with 9 bases identical to TRBD2. CDR1 PRHDT and CDR2 FYEKMQ come from the germline V gene (reference sequence). The V segment lost 6 bases and the J segment 3 bases; nucleotides outside the gene matches: 9. This CDR3 has 16 residues. The CDR3 region has the DNA TGTGCCAGCAGTCATAAGCTAGCGGGATACTACAATGAGCAGTTCTTC. Its protein product is CASSHKLAGYYNEQFF.

The rearrangement joins TRBV28 to TRBJ1-2; no clear D. CDR1 and CDR2 (germline): MDHEN, SYDVKM. The V and J ends lost 3 bases and 8 bases respectively, with 13 bases between them. CDR3 length equals 13 residues. Here the CDR3 reads CASSLPPPGGYTF. Here the CDR3 DNA reads TGTGCCAGCAGTTTGCCCCCCCCGGGAGGCTACACCTTC.

This chain joins TRBV29-1 and TRBJ1-1; no clear D. The V end lost 5 bases, the J end lost 5 bases, and 12 bases lay between the germline ends. The CDR3 spans 12 residues. CDR1 and CDR2 (germline): SQVTM, ANQGSEA. Here the CDR3 reads CSVWLGGTEAFF. The CDR3 DNA follows: TGCAGCGTTTGGTTGGGAGGTACTGAAGCTTTCTTT.

The V and J genes are TRBV9 and TRBJ1-6, with D hard to call. V was pared by 6 bases and J by 9 bases, with 19 bases between. The germline gives CDR1 SGDLS, CDR2 YYNGEE. The CDR3 has 15 amino acids. As DNA, the CDR3 is TGTGCCAGCACCCGGGGAGCGGCAGATTCTTCACCCCTCCACTTT. As protein: CASTRGAADSSPLHF.

The chain carries TRBV7-3 and TRBJ2-1; D unclear. This CDR3 has 15 residues. Germline V gives CDR1 SGHTA, CDR2 FQGTGA. Between the trimmed V and J ends, which lost 5 bases and 2 bases, there was a span of 13 bases. CDR3 coding DNA: TGTGCCAGCAGCCCCTTTTCGGGCACCTACAATGAGCAGTTCTTC. Residues: CASSPFSGTYNEQFF.

The CDR3 DNA is TGTGCCAGTAGTATAGACCCCTATGGCTACACCTTC. Protein product: CASSIDPYGYTF. The genes are TRBV19 and TRBJ1-2, with no clear D. The germline V gene encodes CDR1 LNHDA and CDR2 SQIVND (reference sequence). V was clipped by 0 bases and J by 4 bases, with 3 bases between them. The CDR3 has 12 amino acids.

The rearrangement joins TRBV2 to TRBJ1-4; possibly TRBD1 for D (5 bases). The germline CDR1 and CDR2 sequences are SNHLY and FYNNEI. V was shortened by 6 bases and J by 7 bases, with 18 bases between the two germline ends. CDR3 length: 15 residues. The DNA of the CDR3 is TGTGCCAGCAGACAGACGACAGCTAGGAGTGAAAAACTGTTTTTT. This translates into CASRQTTARSEKLFF.

To note about this clone: One end of the junction varies from germline; a read error may be responsible. CDR3 coding DNA: TGTGCCAGCTCATCACACGACCAAGGGACCCAGTACTTC. Its translation is CASSSHDQGTQYF. V gene TRBV18 combines with J gene TRBJ2-5, with unresolved D. The CDR3 extends over 13 amino acids. Germline V gene data show CDR1 as KGHSH and CDR2 as LQKENI.

The V gene is TRBV10-1, the J gene TRBJ2-1; 9 nucleotides agree with TRBD1. V gave up 5 bases and J gave up 6 bases; unmatched junction bases: 11. The CDR3 extends over 16 amino acids. Germline values: CDR1 WNHNN, CDR2 SYGVQD (reference sequence). The CDR3 bases are TGCGCCAGCAGTTACCAAGTGGACAGGGGCCTCAATGAGCAGTTCTTC. This codes for CASSYQVDRGLNEQFF.

This rearrangement joins TRBV5-1 to TRBJ2-3; TRBD2 agrees at 11 bases. From germline, CDR1 is SGHRS and CDR2 YFSETQ. V trimming: 1 base; J trimming: 0 bases; junction bases outside the gene matches: 4. The CDR3 consists of 17 residues. CDR3 DNA sequence: TGCGCCAGCAGCTTGACTAGCGGGAGCTCTAGCACAGATACGCAGTATTTT. Its translation: CASSLTSGSSSTDTQYF.